This paragraph covers one T cell receptor (beta chain) sequence. The antigen is undetermined. The entry originates in a study of T-cell memory formation after mild COVID-19. About the study: There were largely donor-specific TCR clusters. Points from the study as a whole: Contracting clones, day 15 to 85, had balanced CD4/CD8, and later expanders favored CD4+. CD4+ contracting clones were found mainly in CM and EM, and CD8+ ones in EMRA.

Each CDR3 protein gets one entry after TCRdb re-called the 5' RACE reads with MiXCR. Among around 150,000 distinct CDR3 sequences listed, around 15% were seen once. The germline gives CDR1 MNHEY, CDR2 SVGAGI. CDR3 size: 13 residues. Trimming left V 8 bases short and J 4 bases short, with 14 bases between. This receptor was identified in an adult woman who had mild COVID-19 (a few samples of this study predate the infection). Cell type and time point are not known. The chain employs TRBV6-5 and TRBJ1-1; no firm D call. The sample taken for sequencing was PBMCs or a T cell subset sorted from them (not recorded which). The CDR3 coding sequence is TGTGCCAGCCTGAAGCCGACGGGCACTGAAGCTTTCTTT. Translated, it gives CASLKPTGTEAFF.